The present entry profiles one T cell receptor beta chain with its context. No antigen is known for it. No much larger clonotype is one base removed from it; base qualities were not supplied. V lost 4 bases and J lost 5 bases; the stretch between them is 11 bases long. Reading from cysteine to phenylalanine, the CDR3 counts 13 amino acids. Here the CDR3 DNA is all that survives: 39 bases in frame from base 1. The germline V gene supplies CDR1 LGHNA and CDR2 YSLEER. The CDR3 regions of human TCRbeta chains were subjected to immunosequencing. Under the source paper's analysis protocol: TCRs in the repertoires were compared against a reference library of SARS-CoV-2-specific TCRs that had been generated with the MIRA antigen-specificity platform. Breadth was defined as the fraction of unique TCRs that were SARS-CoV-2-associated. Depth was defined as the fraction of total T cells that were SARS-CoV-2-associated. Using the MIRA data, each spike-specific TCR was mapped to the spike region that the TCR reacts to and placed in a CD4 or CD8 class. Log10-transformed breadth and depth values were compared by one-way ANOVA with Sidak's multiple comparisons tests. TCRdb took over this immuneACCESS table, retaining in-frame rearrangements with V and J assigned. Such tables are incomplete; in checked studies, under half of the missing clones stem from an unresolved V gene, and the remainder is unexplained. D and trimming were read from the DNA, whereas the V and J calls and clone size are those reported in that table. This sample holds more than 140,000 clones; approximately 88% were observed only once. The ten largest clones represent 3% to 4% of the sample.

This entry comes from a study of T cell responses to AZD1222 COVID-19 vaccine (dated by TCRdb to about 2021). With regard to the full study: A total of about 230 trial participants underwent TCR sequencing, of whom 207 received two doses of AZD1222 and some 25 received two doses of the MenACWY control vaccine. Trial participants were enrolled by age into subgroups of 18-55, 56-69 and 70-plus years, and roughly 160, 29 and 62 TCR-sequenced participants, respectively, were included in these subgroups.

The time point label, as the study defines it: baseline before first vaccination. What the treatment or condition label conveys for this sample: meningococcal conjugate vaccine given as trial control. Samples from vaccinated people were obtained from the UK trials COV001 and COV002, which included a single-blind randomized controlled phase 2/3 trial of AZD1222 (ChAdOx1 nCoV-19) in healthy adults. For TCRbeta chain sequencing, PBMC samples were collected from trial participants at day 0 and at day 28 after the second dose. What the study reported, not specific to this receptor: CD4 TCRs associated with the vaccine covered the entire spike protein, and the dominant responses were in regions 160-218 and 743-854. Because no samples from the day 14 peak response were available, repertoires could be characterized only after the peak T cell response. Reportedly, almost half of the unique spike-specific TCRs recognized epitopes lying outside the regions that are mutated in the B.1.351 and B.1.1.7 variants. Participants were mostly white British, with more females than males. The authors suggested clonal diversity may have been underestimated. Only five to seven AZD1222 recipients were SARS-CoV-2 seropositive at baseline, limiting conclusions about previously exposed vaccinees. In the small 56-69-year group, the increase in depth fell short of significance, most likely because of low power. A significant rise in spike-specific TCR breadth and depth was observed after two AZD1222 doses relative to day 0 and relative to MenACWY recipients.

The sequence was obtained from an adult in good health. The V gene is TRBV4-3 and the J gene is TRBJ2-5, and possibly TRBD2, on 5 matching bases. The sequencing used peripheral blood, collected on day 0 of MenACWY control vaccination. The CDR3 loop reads CASSRTRYETQYF. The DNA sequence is TGCGCCAGCAGCCGAACTAGATACGAGACCCAGTACTTC.